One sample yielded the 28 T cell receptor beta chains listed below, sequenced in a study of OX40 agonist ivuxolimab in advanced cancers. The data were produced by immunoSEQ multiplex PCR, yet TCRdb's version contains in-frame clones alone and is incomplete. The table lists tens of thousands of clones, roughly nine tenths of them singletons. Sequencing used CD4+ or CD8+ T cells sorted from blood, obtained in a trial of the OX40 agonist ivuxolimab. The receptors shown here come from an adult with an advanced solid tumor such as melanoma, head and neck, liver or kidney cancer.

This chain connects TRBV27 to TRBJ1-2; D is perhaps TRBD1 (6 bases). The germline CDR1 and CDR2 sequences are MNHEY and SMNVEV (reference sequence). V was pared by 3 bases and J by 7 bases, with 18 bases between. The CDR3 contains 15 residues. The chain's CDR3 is CASSFSGGPGFGYTF. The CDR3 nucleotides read TGTGCCAGCAGTTTTAGCGGGGGCCCGGGATTTGGCTACACCTTC.

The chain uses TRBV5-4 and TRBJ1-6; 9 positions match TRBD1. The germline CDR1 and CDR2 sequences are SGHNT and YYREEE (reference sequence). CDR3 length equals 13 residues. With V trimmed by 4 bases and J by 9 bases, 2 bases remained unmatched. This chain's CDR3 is CASSPDRGSPLHF. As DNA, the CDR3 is TGTGCCAGCAGCCCGGACAGGGGTTCACCCCTCCACTTT.

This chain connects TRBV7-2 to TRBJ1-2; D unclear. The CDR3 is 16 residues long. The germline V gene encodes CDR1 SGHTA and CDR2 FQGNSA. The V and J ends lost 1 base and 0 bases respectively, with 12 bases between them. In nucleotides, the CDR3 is TGTGCCAGCAGCTTAGACCGTCCCAAAGCTAACTATGGCTACACCTTC. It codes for CASSLDRPKANYGYTF.

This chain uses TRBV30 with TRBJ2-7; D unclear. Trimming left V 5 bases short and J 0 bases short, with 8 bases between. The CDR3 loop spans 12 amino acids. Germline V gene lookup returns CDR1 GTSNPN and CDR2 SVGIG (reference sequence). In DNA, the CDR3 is TGTGCCTGGGGACGCGGCTCCTACGAGCAGTACTTC. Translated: CAWGRGSYEQYF.

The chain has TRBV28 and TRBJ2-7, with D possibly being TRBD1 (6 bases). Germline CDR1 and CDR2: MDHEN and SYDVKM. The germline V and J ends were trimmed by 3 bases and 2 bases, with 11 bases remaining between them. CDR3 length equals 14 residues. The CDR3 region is CASSFNRVAYEQYF. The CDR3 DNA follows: TGTGCCAGCAGTTTTAACAGGGTCGCCTACGAGCAGTACTTC.

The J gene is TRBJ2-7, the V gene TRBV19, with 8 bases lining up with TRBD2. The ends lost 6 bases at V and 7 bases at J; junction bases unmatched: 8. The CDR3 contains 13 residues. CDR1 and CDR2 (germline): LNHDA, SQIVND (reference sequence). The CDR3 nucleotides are TGTGCCAGTAGAAGCGGGAGTTCGGATGAGCAGTACTTC. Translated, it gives CASRSGSSDEQYF.

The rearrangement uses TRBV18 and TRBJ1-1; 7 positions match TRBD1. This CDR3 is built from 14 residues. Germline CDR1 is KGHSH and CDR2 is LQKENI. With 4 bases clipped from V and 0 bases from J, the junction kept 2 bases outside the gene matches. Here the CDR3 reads CASSQDRMNTEAFF. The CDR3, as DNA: TGTGCCAGCTCACAGGACAGGATGAACACTGAAGCTTTCTTT.

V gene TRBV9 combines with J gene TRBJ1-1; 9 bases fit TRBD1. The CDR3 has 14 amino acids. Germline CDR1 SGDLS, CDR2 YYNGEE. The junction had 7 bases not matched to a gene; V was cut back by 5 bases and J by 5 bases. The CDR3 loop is CASSWGQGGTEAFF. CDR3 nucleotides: TGTGCCAGCAGTTGGGGACAGGGTGGAACTGAAGCTTTCTTT.

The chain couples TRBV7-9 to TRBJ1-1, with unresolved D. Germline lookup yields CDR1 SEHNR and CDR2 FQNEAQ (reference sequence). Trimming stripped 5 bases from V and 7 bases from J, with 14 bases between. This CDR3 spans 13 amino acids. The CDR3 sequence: CASSRPEDFEAFF. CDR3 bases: TGTGCCAGCAGCCGGCCCGAGGACTTTGAAGCTTTCTTT.

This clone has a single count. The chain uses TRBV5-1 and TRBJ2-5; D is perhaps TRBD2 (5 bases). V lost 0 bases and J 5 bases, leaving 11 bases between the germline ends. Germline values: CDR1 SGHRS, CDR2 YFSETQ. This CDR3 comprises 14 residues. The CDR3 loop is CASSLVEGTETQYF. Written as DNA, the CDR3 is TGCGCCAGCAGCTTGGTTGAGGGAACGGAGACCCAGTACTTC.

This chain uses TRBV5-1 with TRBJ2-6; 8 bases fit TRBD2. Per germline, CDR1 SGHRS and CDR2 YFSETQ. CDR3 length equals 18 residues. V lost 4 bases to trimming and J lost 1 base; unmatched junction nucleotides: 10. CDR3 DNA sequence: TGCGCCAGCAGCGGCCCGGGACTAGTCGAATCTGGGGCCAACGTCCTGACTTTC. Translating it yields CASSGPGLVESGANVLTF. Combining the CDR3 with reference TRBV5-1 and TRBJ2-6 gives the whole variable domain KAGVTQTPRYLIKTRGQQVTLSCSPISGHRSVSWYQQTPGQGLQFLFEYFSETQRNKGNFPGRFSGRQFSNSRSEMNVSTLELGDSALYLCASSGPGLVESGANVLTFGAGSRLTVL.

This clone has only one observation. The CDR3 loop reads CASRDRESYEQYF. As DNA, the CDR3 is TGCGCCAGCCGGGACAGGGAGTCCTACGAGCAGTACTTC. The gene calls are TRBV10-1 and TRBJ2-7; 9 nucleotides match TRBD1. The CDR3 runs to 13 residues. Trimming removed 8 bases from V and 1 base from J; junction bases left unmatched: 3. Germline V gene lookup returns CDR1 WNHNN and CDR2 SYGVQD (reference sequence).

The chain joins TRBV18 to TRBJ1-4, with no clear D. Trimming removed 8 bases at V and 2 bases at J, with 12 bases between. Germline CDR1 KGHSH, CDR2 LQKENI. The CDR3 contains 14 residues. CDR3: CASTLWGTNEKLFF. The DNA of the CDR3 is TGTGCCAGCACCCTCTGGGGTACTAATGAAAAACTGTTTTTT.

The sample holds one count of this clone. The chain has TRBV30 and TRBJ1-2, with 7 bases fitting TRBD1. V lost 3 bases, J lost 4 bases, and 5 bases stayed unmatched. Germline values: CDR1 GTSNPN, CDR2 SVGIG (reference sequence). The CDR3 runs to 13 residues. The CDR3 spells CAWSSGQLYGYTF. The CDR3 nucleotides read TGTGCCTGGAGCTCGGGACAGCTCTATGGCTACACCTTC.

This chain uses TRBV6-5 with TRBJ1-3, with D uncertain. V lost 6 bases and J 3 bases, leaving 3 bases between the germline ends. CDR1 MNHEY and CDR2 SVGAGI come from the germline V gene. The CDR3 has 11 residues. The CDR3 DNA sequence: TGTGCCAGCAGAGATGGAAACACCATATATTTT. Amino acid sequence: CASRDGNTIYF.

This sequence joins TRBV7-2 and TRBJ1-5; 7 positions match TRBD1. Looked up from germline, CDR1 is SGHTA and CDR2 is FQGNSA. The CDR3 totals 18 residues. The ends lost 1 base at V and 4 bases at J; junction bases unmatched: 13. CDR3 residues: CASSLGTVLRDSNQPQHF. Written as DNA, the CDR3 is TGTGCCAGCAGCTTAGGGACGGTCTTGAGGGACAGTAATCAGCCCCAGCATTTT.

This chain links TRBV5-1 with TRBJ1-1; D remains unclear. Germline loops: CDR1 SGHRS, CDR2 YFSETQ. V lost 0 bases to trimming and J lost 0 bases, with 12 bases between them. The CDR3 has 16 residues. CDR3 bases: TGCGCCAGCAGCTTGGGGTCATCGGAGATGAACACTGAAGCTTTCTTT. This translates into CASSLGSSEMNTEAFF.

CDR3 sequence: CASSQGPAGGRETQYF. For the CDR3, the DNA is TGCGCCAGCAGCCAAGGGCCAGCAGGGGGGCGAGAGACCCAGTACTTC. V usage is TRBV4-1 and J usage is TRBJ2-5, with D maybe TRBD1 (7 bases). Germline V gene data show CDR1 as MGHRA and CDR2 as YSYEKL. There are 16 residues in the CDR3. With 1 base removed from V and 4 bases from J, the gap between germline ends came to 16 bases.

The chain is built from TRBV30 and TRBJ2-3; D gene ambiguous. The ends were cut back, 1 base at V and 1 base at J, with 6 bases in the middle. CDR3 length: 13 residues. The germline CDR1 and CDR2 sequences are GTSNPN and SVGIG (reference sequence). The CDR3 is CAWSDVGTDTQYF. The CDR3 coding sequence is TGTGCCTGGAGTGACGTGGGCACAGATACGCAGTATTTT.

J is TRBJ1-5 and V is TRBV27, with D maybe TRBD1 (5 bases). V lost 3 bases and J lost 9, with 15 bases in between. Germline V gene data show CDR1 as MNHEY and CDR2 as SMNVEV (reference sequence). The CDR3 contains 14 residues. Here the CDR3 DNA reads TGTGCCAGCAGTTTGGAGGGGAGGGCTGGGCCCCAGCATTTT. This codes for CASSLEGRAGPQHF.

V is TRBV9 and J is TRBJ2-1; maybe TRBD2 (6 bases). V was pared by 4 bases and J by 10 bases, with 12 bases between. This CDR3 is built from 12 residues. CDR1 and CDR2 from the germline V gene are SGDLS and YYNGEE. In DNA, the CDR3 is TGTGCCAGCAGCCCGTTTGGAGGGGAGCAGTTCTTC. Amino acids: CASSPFGGEQFF.

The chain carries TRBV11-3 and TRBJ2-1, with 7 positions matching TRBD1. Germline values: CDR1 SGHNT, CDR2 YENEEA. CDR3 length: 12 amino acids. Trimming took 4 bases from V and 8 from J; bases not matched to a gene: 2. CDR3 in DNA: TGTGCCAGCAGCTCTCAGGGGGATGAGCAGTTCTTC. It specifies CASSSQGDEQFF.

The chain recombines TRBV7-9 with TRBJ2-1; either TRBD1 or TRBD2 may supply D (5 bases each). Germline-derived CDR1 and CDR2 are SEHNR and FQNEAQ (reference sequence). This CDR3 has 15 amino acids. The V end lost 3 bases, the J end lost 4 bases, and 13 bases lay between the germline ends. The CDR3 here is CASSFSRGSYNEQFF. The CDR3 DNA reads TGTGCCAGCAGCTTCTCCCGGGGCTCATACAATGAGCAGTTCTTC.

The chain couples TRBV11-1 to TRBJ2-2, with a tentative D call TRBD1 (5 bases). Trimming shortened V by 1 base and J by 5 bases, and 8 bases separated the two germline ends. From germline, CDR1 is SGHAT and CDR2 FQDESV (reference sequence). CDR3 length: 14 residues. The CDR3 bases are TGTGCCAGCAGCTTAGAAGGGGCGACCGGGGAGCTGTTTTTT. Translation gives CASSLEGATGELFF.

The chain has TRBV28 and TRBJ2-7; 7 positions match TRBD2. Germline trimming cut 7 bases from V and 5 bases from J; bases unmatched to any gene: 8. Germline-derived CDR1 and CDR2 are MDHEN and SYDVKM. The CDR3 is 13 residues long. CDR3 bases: TGTGCCAGCACCTCGGGGCGGGAGAACGAGCAGTACTTC. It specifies CASTSGRENEQYF.

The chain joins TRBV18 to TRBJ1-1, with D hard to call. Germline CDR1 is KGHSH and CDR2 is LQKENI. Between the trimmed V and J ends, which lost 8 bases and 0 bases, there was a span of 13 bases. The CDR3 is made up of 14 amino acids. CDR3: CASTNGGMNTEAFF. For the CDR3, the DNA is TGTGCCAGCACTAATGGAGGAATGAACACTGAAGCTTTCTTT.

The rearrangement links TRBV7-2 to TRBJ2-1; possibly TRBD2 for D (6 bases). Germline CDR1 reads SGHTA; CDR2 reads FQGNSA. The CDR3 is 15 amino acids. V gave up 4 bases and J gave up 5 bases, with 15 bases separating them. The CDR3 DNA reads TGTGCCAGCAGCTCATATCTAGCGACAAACAATGAGCAGTTCTTC. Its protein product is CASSSYLATNNEQFF.

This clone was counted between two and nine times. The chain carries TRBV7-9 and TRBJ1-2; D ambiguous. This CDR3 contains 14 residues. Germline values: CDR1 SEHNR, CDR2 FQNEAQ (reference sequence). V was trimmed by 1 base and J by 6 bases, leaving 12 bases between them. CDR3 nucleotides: TGTGCCAGCAGCTTAGATCGGGTCACGGATGGCTACACCTTC. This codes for CASSLDRVTDGYTF.